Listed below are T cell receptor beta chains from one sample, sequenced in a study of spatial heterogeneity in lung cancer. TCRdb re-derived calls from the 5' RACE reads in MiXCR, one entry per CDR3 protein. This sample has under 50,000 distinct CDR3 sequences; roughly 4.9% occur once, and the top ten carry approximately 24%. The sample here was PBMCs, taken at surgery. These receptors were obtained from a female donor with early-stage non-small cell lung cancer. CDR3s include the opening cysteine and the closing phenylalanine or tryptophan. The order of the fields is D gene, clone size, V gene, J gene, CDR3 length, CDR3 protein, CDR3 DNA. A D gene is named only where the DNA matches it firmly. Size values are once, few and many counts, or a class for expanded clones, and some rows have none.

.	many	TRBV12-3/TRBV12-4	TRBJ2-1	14	CATARLVAYNEQFF	TGTGCCACCGCGAGGCTAGTTGCCTACAATGAGCAGTTCTTC
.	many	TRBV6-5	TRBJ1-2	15	CASSYSEGGTGGYTF	TGTGCCAGCAGTTACTCAGAAGGGGGTACGGGAGGCTACACCTTC
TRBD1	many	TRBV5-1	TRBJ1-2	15	CASRYPGQGTYGYTF	TGCGCCAGCAGATATCCGGGACAGGGGACCTATGGCTACACCTTC
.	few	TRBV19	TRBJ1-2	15	CAINPNQGSNYGYTF	TGTGCCATCAACCCCAACCAGGGGTCTAACTATGGCTACACCTTC
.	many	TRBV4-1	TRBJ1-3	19	CASSHRLSDELKAGNTIYF	TGCGCCAGCAGCCACCGGCTGTCGGACGAATTAAAGGCTGGAAACACCATATATTTT
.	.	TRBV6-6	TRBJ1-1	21	CASSYPWRTGLTTSMNTEAFF	TGTGCCAGCAGTTACCCTTGGAGAACAGGGCTCACGACATCCATGAACACTGAAGCTTTCTTT
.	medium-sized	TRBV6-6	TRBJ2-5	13	CASSAQGGETQYF	TGTGCCAGCAGTGCACAGGGAGGGGAGACCCAGTACTTC
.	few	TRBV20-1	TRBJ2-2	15	CSARHPMRDTGELFF	TGCAGTGCTAGACACCCGATGCGGGACACCGGGGAGCTGTTTTTT
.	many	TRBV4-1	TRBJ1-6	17	CASSQGGERVWNSPLHF	TGCGCCAGCAGCCAAGGGGGTGAAAGGGTATGGAATTCACCCCTCCACTTT
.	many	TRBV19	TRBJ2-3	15	CASSIGLELSDTQYF	TGTGCCAGTAGTATTGGTCTTGAGTTATCAGATACGCAGTATTTT
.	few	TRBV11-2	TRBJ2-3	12	CASSLSGAPQYF	TGTGCCAGCAGCTTAAGCGGCGCCCCGCAGTATTTT
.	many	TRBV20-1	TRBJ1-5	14	CSVTDSTGRQPQHF	TGCAGTGTCACGGACTCAACCGGGAGGCAGCCCCAGCATTTT
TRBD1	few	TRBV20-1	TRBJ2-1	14	CSAGQGSSYNEQFF	TGCAGTGCAGGACAGGGAAGCTCCTACAATGAGCAGTTCTTC
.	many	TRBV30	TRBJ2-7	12	CAWSGQPLEQYF	TGTGCCTGGAGTGGACAGCCTTTGGAGCAGTACTTC
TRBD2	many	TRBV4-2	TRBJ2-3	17	CASSQDPTSGATDTQYF	TGTGCCAGCAGCCAAGACCCGACTAGCGGGGCTACAGATACGCAGTATTTT
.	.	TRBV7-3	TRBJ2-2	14	CASSPRHGTGELFF	TGTGCCAGCAGCCCCCGACACGGCACCGGGGAGCTGTTTTTT
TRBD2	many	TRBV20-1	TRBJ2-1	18	CSAREWLAVEASYNEQFF	TGCAGTGCTAGAGAGTGGCTAGCGGTGGAAGCCTCCTACAATGAGCAGTTCTTC
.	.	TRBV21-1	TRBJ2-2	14	CASSKPRDFGELFF	TGTGCCAGCAGCAAGCCGAGAGACTTCGGGGAGCTGTTTTTT
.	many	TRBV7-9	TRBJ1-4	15	CASSLWSGANEKLFF	TGTGCCAGCAGCTTATGGTCCGGTGCTAATGAAAAACTGTTTTTT
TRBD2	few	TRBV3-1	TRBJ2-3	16	CASSQAAGGGVDTQYF	TGTGCCAGCAGCCAGGCAGCGGGGGGCGGGGTAGATACGCAGTATTTT
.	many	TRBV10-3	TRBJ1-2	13	CAISGQINYGYTF	TGTGCCATCAGTGGACAGATTAACTATGGCTACACCTTC
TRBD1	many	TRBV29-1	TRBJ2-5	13	CSVPTGFAETQYF	TGCAGCGTCCCGACAGGGTTCGCGGAGACCCAGTACTTC
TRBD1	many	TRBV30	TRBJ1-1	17	CAWSVGRTGREGTEAFF	TGTGCCTGGAGTGTAGGTCGGACAGGGAGGGAGGGCACTGAAGCTTTCTTT
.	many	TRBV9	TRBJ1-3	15	CASSFGTRSGNTIYF	TGTGCCAGCAGCTTTGGGACCCGCTCTGGAAACACCATATATTTT
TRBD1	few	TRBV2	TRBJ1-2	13	CASPGTGGFGYTF	TGTGCCAGCCCAGGGACAGGGGGCTTTGGCTACACCTTC
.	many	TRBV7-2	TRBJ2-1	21	CASSPPPRVLSARIRGNEQFF	TGTGCCAGCAGCCCACCTCCCCGTGTTCTCTCGGCGCGTATCAGGGGAAATGAGCAGTTCTTC